The 24 T cell receptor beta chains given below trace back to one sample, sequenced in a study of cytomegalovirus exposure and HLA in healthy donors. Primers for the PCR totalled 60 Vbeta and 13 Jbeta. Some clones are missing from TCRdb's copy, which holds only in-frame ones; the method was immunoSEQ multiplex PCR. The sample yields approximately 290,000 clones, 80% seen once. Specimen: PBMCs. These receptors came from a girl aged 2 to 10 in good health and CMV-seronegative.

This clone was detected a few times. The rearrangement joins TRBV2 to TRBJ2-5, with D maybe TRBD1 (6 bases). The CDR3 covers 15 residues. Germline CDR1 SNHLY, CDR2 FYNNEI. The V and J ends lost 3 bases and 0 bases respectively, with 11 bases between them. The CDR3, as DNA: TGTGCCAGCAGTGAGGGGGCGTCGGACCAAGAGACCCAGTACTTC. Translated, it gives CASSEGASDQETQYF.

The CDR3: CASSLNRLVTSGRATGELFF. CDR3 sequence (DNA): TGTGCCAGCAGCTTAAACCGCCTCGTGACTAGCGGGAGGGCCACCGGGGAGCTGTTTTTT. This chain uses TRBV7-3 with TRBJ2-2; 14 bases agree with TRBD2. In germline, CDR1 is SGHTA, CDR2 FQGTGA. The junction had 11 bases not matched to a gene; V was cut back by 1 base and J by 4 bases. The CDR3 is 20 residues long.

The rearrangement links TRBV9 to TRBJ2-5; TRBD2 matches 11 bases. The V and J ends lost 0 bases and 0 bases, in that order; junction bases with no gene match: 7. Germline CDR1 is SGDLS and CDR2 is YYNGEE. The CDR3 is 18 residues long. CDR3 in DNA: TGTGCCAGCAGCGTAGAGGTAGCGGGGGGGCTCGACCAAGAGACCCAGTACTTC. Its translation: CASSVEVAGGLDQETQYF.

The chain carries TRBV7-9 and TRBJ2-4; 9 bases agree with TRBD1. With V trimmed by 6 bases and J by 6 bases, 6 bases remained unmatched. The CDR3 has 14 amino acids. The germline CDR1 and CDR2 sequences are SEHNR and FQNEAQ (reference sequence). In DNA, the CDR3 is TGTGCCAGCAGTTATGGGACAGGGAGAAACATTCAGTACTTC. Protein sequence: CASSYGTGRNIQYF.

The chain links TRBV27 to TRBJ1-2, with TRBD1 as a possible D gene (5 bases). From germline, CDR1 is MNHEY and CDR2 SMNVEV (reference sequence). The ends were cut back, 2 bases at V and 4 bases at J, with 8 bases in the middle. The CDR3 extends over 13 amino acids. The CDR3 nucleotides are TGTGCCAGCAGTTTACGGGGGAGCTATGGCTACACCTTC. Amino acid sequence: CASSLRGSYGYTF.

V and J are TRBV7-8 and TRBJ2-5, with D hard to call. V was trimmed by 1 base and J by 0 bases, leaving 12 bases between them. From germline, CDR1 is SGHVS and CDR2 FQNEAQ. The CDR3 covers 16 residues. In nucleotides, the CDR3 is TGTGCCAGCAGCTTAGTGCGGAATCTCTACCAAGAGACCCAGTACTTC. Protein sequence: CASSLVRNLYQETQYF.

The chain combines TRBV5-4 with TRBJ2-3; 13 bases align to TRBD2. V trimming: 4 bases; J trimming: 4 bases; junction bases outside the gene matches: 12. This CDR3 spans 18 amino acids. CDR1 SGHNT and CDR2 YYREEE come from the germline V gene (reference sequence). The CDR3 DNA follows: TGTGCCAGCAGCCCGGGACTAGCGGGGCCCATCTTGTCAGATACGCAGTATTTT. Protein sequence: CASSPGLAGPILSDTQYF.

The rearrangement uses TRBV7-9 and TRBJ2-7, with 10 bases identical to TRBD2. Unmatched junction bases numbered 1, after V lost 3 bases and J lost 2 bases. Germline assignment: CDR1 SEHNR and CDR2 FQNEAQ (reference sequence). The CDR3 is made up of 14 amino acids. DNA of the CDR3: TGTGCCAGCAGCTTTCTAGCGGGAGCCTACGAGCAGTACTTC. Translated, it gives CASSFLAGAYEQYF.

The chain joins TRBV7-2 to TRBJ2-1, with 7 positions matching TRBD2. Looked up from germline, CDR1 is SGHTA and CDR2 is FQGNSA. CDR3 length: 14 amino acids. V gave up 2 bases and J gave up 7 bases; unmatched junction bases: 5. In DNA, the CDR3 is TGTGCCAGCAGCTTACCGGGGGGACTGAATGAGCAGTTCTTC. Protein sequence: CASSLPGGLNEQFF.

A few counts support this clone. Other DNA sequences of this sample code for an identical CDR3. The chain links TRBV29-1 to TRBJ2-1, with 13 nucleotides matching TRBD2. This CDR3 is 18 amino acids long. Germline V lookup: CDR1 SQVTM, CDR2 ANQGSEA. The junction had 6 bases not matched to a gene; V was cut back by 1 base and J by 0 bases. Here the CDR3 reads CSVEGLAGGDSSYNEQFF. CDR3 coding DNA: TGCAGCGTTGAAGGACTAGCGGGGGGCGACAGCTCCTACAATGAGCAGTTCTTC.

The rearrangement joins TRBV6-5 to TRBJ2-3; 12 nucleotides match TRBD2. V shed 7 bases and J 5 bases; nucleotides not matched to a gene: 1. CDR3 length equals 13 residues. Germline CDR1 MNHEY, CDR2 SVGAGI. The CDR3 sequence: CASKLAGGDTQYF. In DNA form, the CDR3 reads TGTGCCAGCAAACTAGCGGGGGGAGATACGCAGTATTTT.

This clone showed up just a few times. The CDR3 is CASTPGGFWGYTF. CDR3 DNA: TGTGCCAGCACCCCCGGGGGGTTTTGGGGCTACACCTTC. The rearrangement joins TRBV28 to TRBJ1-2, with TRBD1 as a possible D gene (5 bases). The CDR3 extends over 13 amino acids. Trimming took 7 bases from V and 8 from J, leaving 17 bases between them. Germline CDR1 and CDR2: MDHEN and SYDVKM.

This chain uses TRBV5-4 with TRBJ2-5; weak D call: TRBD2 (5 bases). V was cut by 7 bases and J by 5 bases, with 21 bases left in between. CDR3 length: 15 residues. Germline V gene data show CDR1 as SGHNT and CDR2 as YYREEE (reference sequence). CDR3 sequence (DNA): TGTGCCAGCGGACCCCGGGCCCCGTTAGCGGAGACCCAGTACTTC. Translation gives CASGPRAPLAETQYF.

This clone was counted a few times. The chain employs TRBV18 and TRBJ1-2; 8 bases fit TRBD1. J was trimmed by 4 bases and V by 6 bases; bases with no gene match: 10. The CDR3 spans 15 residues. CDR1 and CDR2 (germline): KGHSH, LQKENI. The CDR3 loop reads CASSVPGTGVYGYTF. The DNA of the CDR3 is TGTGCCAGCTCGGTACCCGGGACAGGCGTCTATGGCTACACCTTC.

The rearrangement uses TRBV28 and TRBJ2-1, with 7 bases lining up with TRBD2. The CDR3 runs 15 residues. Losses at the gene ends were 7 bases for V and 0 bases for J; bases not matched to a gene: 6. Germline CDR1 MDHEN, CDR2 SYDVKM. CDR3: CASNTAGVSYNEQFF. Written as DNA, the CDR3 is TGTGCCAGCAACACTGCGGGAGTCTCCTACAATGAGCAGTTCTTC.

V gene TRBV11-2 combines with J gene TRBJ1-2; D unresolved. The CDR3 has 13 amino acids. The V end lost 0 bases, the J end lost 4 bases, and 6 bases lay between the germline ends. Germline CDR1 reads SGHAT; CDR2 reads FQNNGV. The DNA for the CDR3 is TGTGCCAGCAGCTTAGACCTCTTCTATGGCTACACCTTC. It encodes CASSLDLFYGYTF.

This clone appeared a single time. CDR3 residues: CAWSLSGRREQYF. The CDR3 DNA reads TGTGCCTGGAGTCTTAGCGGGAGGCGCGAGCAGTACTTC. The chain has TRBV30 and TRBJ2-7; TRBD2 matches at 10 bases. V dropped 2 bases and J dropped 6; count of bases not matched to a gene: 4. Germline CDR1 GTSNPN, CDR2 SVGIG (reference sequence). CDR3 size: 13 residues.

The V call is TRBV29-1, the J call TRBJ2-3; 9 bases map to TRBD1. Germline V gene sequence: CDR1 SQVTM, CDR2 ANQGSEA. This CDR3 is 15 amino acids long. The junction had 12 bases not matched to a gene; V was cut back by 7 bases and J by 4 bases. This CDR3 is CSASTSRDRADTQYF. The CDR3 DNA sequence: TGCAGCGCATCGACAAGCAGGGACAGGGCAGATACGCAGTATTTT.

This sequence joins TRBV10-3 and TRBJ2-3, with 9 bases that match TRBD2. CDR3 length: 15 amino acids. The J segment lost 2 bases and the V segment lost 4 bases, leaving 4 bases of the junction unmatched. CDR1 is ENHRY, CDR2 SYGVKD, per germline. CDR3 DNA: TGTGCCATCAGTGGGCGGGAGGGGAACACAGATACGCAGTATTTT. Translated: CAISGREGNTDTQYF.

The rearrangement links TRBV28 to TRBJ2-3, with TRBD2 matching over 7 bases. The CDR3 consists of 15 residues. CDR1 MDHEN and CDR2 SYDVKM come from the germline V gene. V gave up 7 bases and J gave up 2 bases; unmatched junction bases: 9. CDR3 sequence (DNA): TGTGCCAGCAAAGGACGGGGGAGGGCCACAGATACGCAGTATTTT. This codes for CASKGRGRATDTQYF.

The chain joins TRBV28 to TRBJ2-3, with D possibly TRBD1 on 5 matching bases. The CDR3 sequence is 16 residues long. The V and J ends lost 4 bases and 1 base respectively, with 15 bases between them. The germline gives CDR1 MDHEN, CDR2 SYDVKM. In nucleotides, the CDR3 is TGTGCCAGCAGTTCTCGGAGACAGCCGGGCACAGATACGCAGTATTTT. Amino acids: CASSSRRQPGTDTQYF.

This sequence joins TRBV27 and TRBJ2-4; 11 bases match TRBD1. The CDR3 covers 17 residues. CDR1 is MNHEY, CDR2 SMNVEV, per germline (reference sequence). The trim removed 5 bases at V and 1 base at J, leaving 7 bases unmatched. The CDR3 loop is CASSVGQGDQAKNIQYF. As DNA, the CDR3 is TGTGCCAGCAGTGTGGGACAGGGGGATCAGGCCAAAAACATTCAGTACTTC.

This clone was detected only once. The V and J genes are TRBV28 and TRBJ2-1; D might be TRBD2 (6 bases). The ends were cut back, 2 bases at V and 4 bases at J, with 15 bases in the middle. This CDR3 is 16 amino acids long. Germline CDR1 MDHEN, CDR2 SYDVKM. The CDR3 DNA is TGTGCCAGCAGTTTAGTAGTCCCGGGGGTATACAATGAGCAGTTCTTC. Translated: CASSLVVPGVYNEQFF.

V gene TRBV7-6 combines with J gene TRBJ1-1, with D unresolved. This CDR3 spans 13 amino acids. Germline V CDR1 and CDR2: SGHVS, FNYEAQ. V lost 5 bases to trimming and J lost 3 bases, with 10 bases between them. This CDR3 reads CASSIGRYTEAFF. The CDR3 DNA is TGTGCCAGCAGCATAGGCAGGTACACTGAAGCTTTCTTT.